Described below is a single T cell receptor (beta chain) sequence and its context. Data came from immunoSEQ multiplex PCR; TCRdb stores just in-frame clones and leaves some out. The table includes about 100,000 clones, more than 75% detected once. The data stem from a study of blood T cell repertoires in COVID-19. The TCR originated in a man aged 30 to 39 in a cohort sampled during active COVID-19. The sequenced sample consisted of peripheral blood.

The CDR3 region is CASRDSGGNVLTF. The CDR3 coding sequence is TGTGCCAGCAGAGATTCCGGGGGGAACGTCCTGACTTTC. The rearrangement links TRBV6-5 to TRBJ2-6; 7 nucleotides match TRBD2. The V gene's germline CDR1 is MNHEY and CDR2 SVGAGI. The CDR3 has 13 amino acids. Trimming took 6 bases from V and 10 from J; bases not matched to a gene: 6.